These 5 T cell receptor beta chains originate from one sample sequenced in a study of shared clonotypes between healthy human individuals. Only in-frame clones appear in the TCRdb table, and some are missing; sequencing was by immunoSEQ multiplex PCR. The table lists about 360,000 clones, about 70% of them singletons, with under 11% in the top ten. Material: memory CD4+ T cells sorted from blood. Indicated subset: CD45RA-negative fraction. The receptors derive from a man younger than 45 in good health.

The table lists this clone with a count of one. This may stem from a read error, because a much larger clone lies one nucleotide away. The identical CDR3 is also encoded by other nucleotide sequences in the sample. The chain uses TRBV5-4 and TRBJ2-7, with 9 bases aligning to TRBD2. The V gene end was trimmed by 2 bases and the J gene end by 2 bases; junction bases not matched to a gene: 2. In germline, CDR1 is SGHNT, CDR2 YYREEE (reference sequence). There are 14 residues in the CDR3. The CDR3, as DNA: TGTGCCAGCAGCTTAGCGGGAGGTCCCTACGAGCAGTACTTC. This codes for CASSLAGGPYEQYF.

A remark on this clone: The sample has other DNA sequences that encode this CDR3 too. The rearrangement joins TRBV4-1 to TRBJ2-7, with unresolved D. CDR1 is MGHRA, CDR2 YSYEKL, per germline. The CDR3 contains 13 residues. Between the trimmed V and J ends, which lost 3 bases and 3 bases, there was a span of 9 bases. In DNA form, the CDR3 reads TGCGCCAGCAGCCAGCCAAGTGACTACGAGCAGTACTTC. Its translation: CASSQPSDYEQYF.

The chain carries TRBV25-1 and TRBJ2-3; 10 bases agree with TRBD2. This CDR3 is built from 16 residues. The germline gives CDR1 MGHDK, CDR2 SYGVNS. V gave up 3 bases and J gave up 2 bases; unmatched junction bases: 5. CDR3 loop: CASSDPGLAYTDTQYF. CDR3 DNA sequence: TGTGCCAGCAGTGATCCGGGACTAGCGTACACAGATACGCAGTATTTT.

The rearrangement joins TRBV5-4 to TRBJ1-2; tentative D call: TRBD1 (5 bases). Trimming removed 3 bases at V and 4 bases at J, with 13 bases between. This CDR3 spans 14 amino acids. CDR1 SGHNT and CDR2 YYREEE come from the germline V gene (reference sequence). The CDR3 nucleotides read TGTGCCAGCAGCTCCGACCCCGGGGGCTATGGCTACACCTTC. Translated, it gives CASSSDPGGYGYTF.

The gene calls are TRBV7-9 and TRBJ2-7, with 14 bases lining up with TRBD2. Germline CDR1 and CDR2: SEHNR and FQNEAQ (reference sequence). Trimming cost V 5 bases and J 3 bases; bases outside gene matches: 12. The CDR3 runs to 18 residues. CDR3 protein: CASSPPGLAGVWSYEQYF. DNA for the CDR3: TGTGCCAGCAGCCCACCGGGACTAGCGGGAGTTTGGAGCTACGAGCAGTACTTC.